These 21 T cell receptor beta chains share one sample of origin, sequenced in a study of sequential checkpoint blockade in melanoma. Repertoires were generated with immunoSEQ multiplex PCR, while TCRdb's copy carries only in-frame clones and drops some. The table has about 4,900 clones, 30% to 35% seen once. As for treatment: randomized to nivolumab then ipilimumab (arm A) or the reverse (arm B). This specimen was tumor tissue (inferred from file names), taken from a patient given nivolumab and ipilimumab in sequence. The source is a human donor with melanoma.

Sample share makes this clone medium-sized. This sequence joins TRBV11-3 and TRBJ2-2, with 8 bases matching TRBD2. CDR1 is SGHNT and CDR2 is YENEEA in the germline V gene. The CDR3 consists of 16 residues. J was trimmed by 6 bases and V by 1 base; bases with no gene match: 7. The CDR3 DNA reads TGTGCCAGCAGCTTAGTACGCCTAGCGGGCGCCGGGGAGCTGTTTTTT. Translation: CASSLVRLAGAGELFF.

This clone showed up just a few times. The chain carries TRBV30 and TRBJ1-3; the D is unclear. The germline V gene encodes CDR1 GTSNPN and CDR2 SVGIG (reference sequence). The CDR3 has 14 amino acids. The V and J ends lost 1 base and 2 bases respectively, with 9 bases between them. The CDR3 DNA is TGTGCCTGGAGTGGGGCCGGACCTGGAAACACCATATATTTT. Its protein product is CAWSGAGPGNTIYF.

The sample holds many counts of this clone. The rearrangement joins TRBV23-1 to TRBJ2-6; D is perhaps TRBD1 or TRBD2 (5 bases each). TRBV23-1 is annotated as an ORF whose role is uncertain. This CDR3 contains 16 residues. Trimming took 6 bases from V and 5 from J, leaving 17 bases between them. Here the CDR3 DNA reads TGCGCCAGCAGCTTCCCAGGGAGAAGGAGGGCCAACGTCCTGACTTTC. Amino acids: CASSFPGRRRANVLTF.

By share, this clone ranks as medium-sized. V and J are TRBV4-1 and TRBJ1-1; a weak D match, TRBD1 (6 bases). The CDR3 runs 17 residues. Germline CDR1 MGHRA, CDR2 YSYEKL. V lost 0 bases, J lost 4 bases, and 18 bases lay in between. CDR3 in amino acids: CASSQDPLIQGGTEAFF. The CDR3 DNA follows: TGCGCCAGCAGCCAAGATCCTTTAATACAGGGCGGCACTGAAGCTTTCTTT.

By sample share, this clone is medium-sized (0.01 to 0.1%). The gene calls are TRBV6-8 and TRBJ1-2; TRBD1 agrees at 9 bases. This CDR3 has 18 residues. The junction had 12 bases not matched to a gene; V was cut back by 2 bases and J by 2 bases. Germline lookup yields CDR1 MNHGY and CDR2 SAAAGT. The CDR3 here is CASSYPHATGTGNYGYTF. The CDR3, as DNA: TGTGCCAGCAGTTACCCACACGCCACCGGGACAGGGAACTATGGCTACACCTTC.

The chain has TRBV7-7 and TRBJ1-4; TRBD1 matches 9 bases. With 5 bases clipped from V and 7 bases from J, the junction kept 5 bases outside the gene matches. The V gene's germline CDR1 is SSHAT and CDR2 FNYEAQ (reference sequence). The CDR3 length is 14 residues. The chain's CDR3 is CASSRTGGAEKLFF. The CDR3 DNA is TGTGCCAGCAGCCGTACAGGGGGCGCTGAAAAACTGTTTTTT.

The chain is built from TRBV6-8 and TRBJ2-3; D not resolved. The CDR3 totals 13 residues. Germline V CDR1 and CDR2: MNHGY, SAAAGT. V was pared by 2 bases and J by 14 bases, with 17 bases between. The CDR3 nucleotides are TGTGCCAGCAGTTACCGCGACCGGGCCCCCTTGTATTTT. It is translated as CASSYRDRAPLYF.

J is TRBJ2-7 and V is TRBV15; TRBD1 might be the D (5 bases). V shed 0 bases and J shed 7 bases, with 16 bases lying between them. CDR1 is LNHNV, CDR2 YYDKDF, per germline (reference sequence). The CDR3 has 15 residues. The CDR3 spells CATSRDGHGVWEQYF. For the CDR3, the DNA is TGTGCCACCAGCAGAGACGGACACGGCGTCTGGGAGCAGTACTTC. The full variable domain, in which reference TRBV15 and TRBJ2-7 provide the parts outside the CDR3, is DAMVIQNPRYQVTQFGKPVTLSCSQTLNHNVMYWYQQKSSQAPKLLFHYYDKDFNNEADTPDNFQSRRPNTSFCFLDIRSPGLGDTAMYLCATSRDGHGVWEQYFGPGTRLTVT.

A few counts support this clone. This chain connects TRBV11-3 to TRBJ2-1; a weak D match, TRBD2 (7 bases). This CDR3 is built from 17 residues. Trimming removed 3 bases from V and 13 bases from J, with 28 bases in between. Looked up from germline, CDR1 is SGHNT and CDR2 is YENEEA. CDR3 loop: CASSLLGTKRLGGPQFF. The CDR3 DNA sequence: TGTGCCAGCAGCTTGCTGGGGACTAAGCGATTAGGGGGGCCCCAGTTCTTC.

The chain joins TRBV6-8 to TRBJ1-2; D gene ambiguous. Trimming took off 6 bases at V and 4 bases at J, with 21 bases between the two ends. Germline assignment: CDR1 MNHGY and CDR2 SAAAGT. CDR3 length equals 16 residues. The CDR3 spells CASRTTKMMNPYGYTF. The CDR3, as DNA: TGTGCCAGCAGGACCACTAAGATGATGAACCCCTATGGCTACACCTTC.

The chain employs TRBV30 and TRBJ1-1; D is ambiguous. V was trimmed by 3 bases and J by 8 bases, leaving 10 bases between them. This CDR3 contains 11 residues. Germline CDR1 GTSNPN, CDR2 SVGIG (reference sequence). Here the CDR3 DNA reads TGTGCCTGGAGGGGAAACTGGGAAGCTTTCTTT. Its translation: CAWRGNWEAFF.

This clone was found a few times. The rearrangement uses TRBV6-7 and TRBJ2-5, with D possibly being TRBD1 (5 bases). TRBV6-7 is designated an ORF whose function remains uncertain. The CDR3 length is 14 residues. With 5 bases removed from V and 9 bases from J, the gap between germline ends came to 19 bases. DNA of the CDR3: TGTGCCAGCAGTGAAACGACAGCTCACTGGGCCCAGTACTTC. Encoded protein: CASSETTAHWAQYF.

V and J are TRBV18 and TRBJ1-1; 7 bases align to TRBD1. The junction had 11 bases not matched to a gene; V was cut back by 4 bases and J by 0 bases. The CDR3 length is 17 residues. CDR1 is KGHSH and CDR2 is LQKENI in the germline V gene. DNA of the CDR3: TGTGCCAGCTCACACCGGGACAGCGGTAATATGAACACTGAAGCTTTCTTT. This translates into CASSHRDSGNMNTEAFF.

V and J are TRBV19 and TRBJ1-5; no reliable D call. With 2 bases removed from V and 5 bases from J, the gap between germline ends came to 13 bases. This CDR3 is built from 15 residues. Germline V gene lookup returns CDR1 LNHDA and CDR2 SQIVND (reference sequence). The CDR3 region is CASSIYVRIDQPQHF. The DNA of the CDR3 is TGTGCCAGTAGTATATATGTTAGGATTGATCAGCCCCAGCATTTT.

This chain uses TRBV19 with TRBJ1-1, with D possibly TRBD1 on 6 matching bases. Trimming took 5 bases from V and 1 from J, leaving 14 bases between them. The CDR3 covers 15 residues. The germline V gene encodes CDR1 LNHDA and CDR2 SQIVND (reference sequence). The CDR3 region has the DNA TGTGCCAGTAGTGTTCGGGACACGTGGAACACTGAAGCTTTCTTT. Translating gives CASSVRDTWNTEAFF.

This clone was counted a few times. This sequence joins TRBV7-4 and TRBJ1-2; D may be TRBD1 (5 bases). The CDR3 runs 17 residues. V lost 6 bases to trimming and J lost 4 bases, with 24 bases between them. CDR1 is SGHVT and CDR2 is SQSDAQ in the germline V gene. The CDR3 nucleotides read TGTGCCAGCAGTGCCGGGACTCCCAATTTAGTCCCCTATGGCTACACCTTC. Amino acids: CASSAGTPNLVPYGYTF.

This clone was counted only a few times. The V call is TRBV15, the J call TRBJ2-1; D ambiguous. The CDR3 is 15 residues long. The V gene lost 1 base and the J gene lost 1 base, with 8 bases spanning the gap. Germline V gene lookup returns CDR1 LNHNV and CDR2 YYDKDF (reference sequence). CDR3 DNA: TGTGCCACCAGCAGAGCGGCCGGTTCCTACAATGAGCAGTTCTTC. Residues: CATSRAAGSYNEQFF. Full variable domain (missing parts from reference TRBV15 and TRBJ2-1): DAMVIQNPRYQVTQFGKPVTLSCSQTLNHNVMYWYQQKSSQAPKLLFHYYDKDFNNEADTPDNFQSRRPNTSFCFLDIRSPGLGDTAMYLCATSRAAGSYNEQFFGPGTRLTVL.

The CDR3 nucleotides are TGTGCCAGTAGTATGGGCTTAGGACGGTTCAATTCACCCCTCCACTTT. It specifies CASSMGLGRFNSPLHF. The chain recombines TRBV19 with TRBJ1-6; the D is unclear. The CDR3 sequence is 16 residues long. The ends were cut back, 3 bases at V and 7 bases at J, with 16 bases in the middle. Germline V gene lookup returns CDR1 LNHDA and CDR2 SQIVND (reference sequence).

The chain uses TRBV28 and TRBJ1-2; no clear D. Trimming removed 2 bases at V and 4 bases at J, with 11 bases between. CDR1 is MDHEN and CDR2 is SYDVKM in the germline V gene. The CDR3 is 14 amino acids. This CDR3 reads CASSLGLGFYGYTF. In DNA, the CDR3 is TGTGCCAGCAGTTTAGGTTTGGGGTTCTATGGCTACACCTTC.

This clone has a handful of counts. The read includes an ambiguous or uncalled nucleotide; its amino acid is shown as X. The rearrangement links TRBV6-8 to TRBJ1-6, with 7 bases fitting TRBD1. V lost 6 bases, J lost 4 bases, and 12 bases stayed unmatched. Germline V gene data show CDR1 as MNHGY and CDR2 as SAAAGT. CDR3 length equals 17 residues. The CDR3 DNA is TGTGCCAGCAGYCGGAACAGGGGAACAAATTATAATTCACCCCTCCACTTT. Protein: CASXRNRGTNYNSPLHF. The CDR3 reads in full as CASSRNRGTNYNSPLHF.

The chain has TRBV18 and TRBJ2-5; D is undetermined. Germline loops: CDR1 KGHSH, CDR2 LQKENI. V lost 0 bases, J lost 1 base, and 9 bases lay in between. The CDR3 sequence is 15 residues long. The chain's CDR3 is CASSPPGTVQETQYF. In DNA form, the CDR3 reads TGTGCCAGCTCACCACCGGGAACAGTCCAAGAGACCCAGTACTTC.